Listed here are 32 T cell receptor beta chains from one sample, sequenced in a study of cytomegalovirus exposure and HLA in healthy donors (dated by TCRdb to about 2017). Library prep was done by the immunoSEQ multiplex PCR assay. The multiplex PCR relied on a mix of 60 forward primers for TCR Vbeta segments and 13 reverse primers for TCR Jbeta segments. This immuneACCESS table, as held by TCRdb, lists in-frame sequences with V and J called but not all clones. Of the missing ones, under half trace to an unresolved V gene in checked studies; the others have no known cause. Across this sample there are about 240,000 clones, with 70% to 90% seen only once. Together, the top ten hold roughly 7.4% of the sample. Material for sequencing was PBMCs. The receptors here all came from a woman aged 60 to 75 in good health and CMV-seropositive.

This rearrangement joins TRBV28 to TRBJ2-1; 7 bases match TRBD1. The CDR3 is made up of 16 amino acids. Germline CDR1 MDHEN, CDR2 SYDVKM. The V segment lost 5 bases and the J segment 4 bases; nucleotides outside the gene matches: 11. The CDR3 loop reads CASSARQGRKYNEQFF. Written as DNA, the CDR3 is TGTGCCAGCAGTGCACGACAGGGAAGAAAATACAATGAGCAGTTCTTC.

The gene calls are TRBV5-4 and TRBJ1-2; 7 bases align to TRBD1. The CDR3 covers 13 residues. Per germline, CDR1 SGHNT and CDR2 YYREEE (reference sequence). V shed 4 bases and J 3 bases; nucleotides not matched to a gene: 3. The CDR3 DNA is TGTGCCAGCAGCACAGGACAGGACTATGGCTACACCTTC. Translated, it gives CASSTGQDYGYTF.

This chain links TRBV5-1 with TRBJ2-7, with D tentatively TRBD1 (5 bases). CDR3 length: 14 amino acids. Trimming pared 0 bases from V and 5 bases from J, leaving 12 bases between. CDR1 is SGHRS, CDR2 YFSETQ, per germline. Here the CDR3 reads CASSLVQAENEQYF. In nucleotides, the CDR3 is TGCGCCAGCAGCTTGGTACAGGCTGAGAACGAGCAGTACTTC.

V is TRBV11-3 and J is TRBJ2-2; tentatively, D is TRBD1 (5 bases). The CDR3 has 15 amino acids. The germline CDR1 and CDR2 sequences are SGHNT and YENEEA. The ends were cut back, 5 bases at V and 6 bases at J, with 16 bases in the middle. The CDR3, as DNA: TGTGCCAGCAGCCCTTCGCGACAGAATGCCGGGGAGCTGTTTTTT. It translates to CASSPSRQNAGELFF.

This sequence joins TRBV10-2 and TRBJ2-7, with D possibly TRBD1 on 6 matching bases. V lost 4 bases, J lost 0 bases, and 10 bases lay in between. The CDR3 runs to 14 residues. Germline V gene data show CDR1 as WSHSY and CDR2 as SAAADI. CDR3 residues: CASSGQESSYEQYF. CDR3 DNA: TGCGCCAGCAGTGGACAGGAAAGCTCCTACGAGCAGTACTTC.

The rearrangement links TRBV7-9 to TRBJ2-1; 7 bases align to TRBD1. The germline CDR1 and CDR2 sequences are SEHNR and FQNEAQ (reference sequence). V shed 5 bases and J 2 bases; nucleotides not matched to a gene: 3. The CDR3 sequence is 14 residues long. The CDR3, as DNA: TGTGCCAGCAGCAAGCAGGGGGCCTACAATGAGCAGTTCTTC. It yields the protein CASSKQGAYNEQFF.

The chain recombines TRBV6-5 with TRBJ2-5; 10 bases are shared with TRBD1. Germline V gene data show CDR1 as MNHEY and CDR2 as SVGAGI. The ends lost 6 bases at V and 2 bases at J; junction bases unmatched: 6. CDR3 length: 15 residues. CDR3 protein: CASSPGQGIQETQYF. The DNA of the CDR3 is TGTGCCAGCAGCCCGGGACAGGGGATTCAAGAGACCCAGTACTTC.

V is TRBV5-1 and J is TRBJ2-5, with TRBD1 matching over 9 bases. The V and J ends lost 5 bases and 4 bases, in that order; junction bases with no gene match: 6. This CDR3 contains 14 residues. Germline V CDR1 and CDR2: SGHRS, YFSETQ. In DNA form, the CDR3 reads TGCGCCAGCAGTCTCACGACAGGGGGAGAGACCCAGTACTTC. Translated, it gives CASSLTTGGETQYF.

CDR3 nucleotide sequence: TGTGCCAGCAGCTTGGGAGGTATGGGACAGATCACTGAAGCTTTCTTT. Protein sequence: CASSLGGMGQITEAFF. The J gene is TRBJ1-1, the V gene TRBV5-4; 7 nucleotides line up with TRBD1. The trim removed 0 bases at V and 4 bases at J, leaving 9 bases unmatched. Germline CDR1 SGHNT, CDR2 YYREEE (reference sequence). The CDR3 runs to 16 residues. The full variable domain, rest sourced from reference TRBV5-4 and TRBJ1-1, is ETGVTQSPTHLIKTRGQQVTLRCSSQSGHNTVSWYQQALGQGPQFIFQYYREEENGRGNFPPRFSGLQFPNYSSELNVNALELDDSALYLCASSLGGMGQITEAFFGQGTRLTVV.

The chain uses TRBV28 and TRBJ1-1, with D maybe TRBD1 (6 bases). The germline CDR1 and CDR2 sequences are MDHEN and SYDVKM. V was clipped by 10 bases and J by 3 bases, with 18 bases between them. The CDR3 is 14 residues long. The CDR3 is CATLDSPGDTEAFF. CDR3 in DNA: TGTGCCACCCTGGACAGCCCAGGGGACACTGAAGCTTTCTTT.

This clone has only one observation. The genes are TRBV6-5 and TRBJ2-1; TRBD1 might be the D (6 bases). V was pared by 5 bases and J by 7 bases, with 12 bases between. The germline V gene encodes CDR1 MNHEY and CDR2 SVGAGI. The CDR3 runs 13 residues. The chain's CDR3 is CASSKGTLNEQFF. DNA of the CDR3: TGTGCCAGCAGTAAAGGGACATTGAATGAGCAGTTCTTC.

The rearrangement uses TRBV9 and TRBJ2-5; D unresolved. The germline CDR1 and CDR2 sequences are SGDLS and YYNGEE. V was shortened by 4 bases and J by 4 bases, with 11 bases between the two germline ends. The CDR3 contains 13 residues. The CDR3 DNA follows: TGTGCCAGCAGCTCCCTCTCCGGAGAGACCCAGTACTTC. Translation gives CASSSLSGETQYF.

In nucleotides, the CDR3 is TGTGCCAGCAGCTTCAGCGGGACTTTCTACGAGCAGTACTTC. Its protein product is CASSFSGTFYEQYF. The chain links TRBV13 to TRBJ2-7; TRBD2 agrees at 7 bases. This CDR3 is 14 amino acids long. Looked up from germline, CDR1 is PRHDT and CDR2 is FYEKMQ (reference sequence). J was trimmed by 3 bases and V by 3 bases; bases with no gene match: 5.

This clone was seen more than once but under ten times. The rearrangement joins TRBV28 to TRBJ1-5; 10 nucleotides agree with TRBD1. Germline trimming cut 3 bases from V and 3 bases from J; bases unmatched to any gene: 8. Germline V gives CDR1 MDHEN, CDR2 SYDVKM. The CDR3 is 17 residues long. The CDR3 reads CASSLVPGQGNNQPQHF. In nucleotides, the CDR3 is TGTGCCAGCAGTTTGGTACCGGGACAGGGGAACAATCAGCCCCAGCATTTT.

To note about this clone: Other DNA sequences of this sample code for an identical CDR3. CDR3 region: CASSPRIEGGSEQYF. Here the CDR3 DNA reads TGTGCCAGCAGTCCACGCATCGAAGGGGGCAGCGAGCAGTACTTC. The chain carries TRBV6-6 and TRBJ2-7; 7 bases agree with TRBD1. J gave up 6 bases and V 5 bases, and 13 bases lay outside the gene matches. This CDR3 is 15 amino acids long. CDR1 is MNHNY and CDR2 is SVGAGI in the germline V gene (reference sequence).

This chain joins TRBV29-1 and TRBJ1-5; 11 bases agree with TRBD1. Trimming cost V 4 bases and J 8 bases; bases outside gene matches: 7. The CDR3 length is 14 residues. Germline V gene data show CDR1 as SQVTM and CDR2 as ANQGSEA. This chain's CDR3 is CSVGDRGGAEPQHF. Written as DNA, the CDR3 is TGCAGCGTTGGGGACAGGGGGGGTGCGGAGCCCCAGCATTTT.

The gene calls are TRBV25-1 and TRBJ1-3; maybe TRBD1 (6 bases). Germline V gene sequence: CDR1 MGHDK, CDR2 SYGVNS. This CDR3 has 14 residues. V lost 6 bases and J lost 4, with 13 bases in between. The CDR3 DNA reads TGTGCCAGCAGGGCCCGGGACAAGGGAAACACCATATATTTT. Translated: CASRARDKGNTIYF. The variable domain in full, with the rest retrieved from reference TRBV25-1 and TRBJ1-3, is EADIYQTPRYLVIGTGKKITLECSQTMGHDKMYWYQQDPGMELHLIHYSYGVNSTEKGDLSSESTVSRIRTEHFPLTLESARPSHTSQYLCASRARDKGNTIYFGEGSWLTVV.

As DNA, the CDR3 is TGTGCCATCAGTGGACAGATGAACACTGAAGCTTTCTTT. Translating it yields CAISGQMNTEAFF. The rearrangement links TRBV10-3 to TRBJ1-1, with D tentatively TRBD1 (5 bases). The germline V and J ends were trimmed by 4 bases and 0 bases, with 6 bases remaining between them. CDR1 is ENHRY and CDR2 is SYGVKD in the germline V gene. This CDR3 comprises 13 residues.

This sequence joins TRBV7-9 and TRBJ2-7; 9 positions agree with TRBD1. The V segment lost 3 bases and the J segment 4 bases; nucleotides outside the gene matches: 7. The CDR3 has 15 residues. Germline V lookup: CDR1 SEHNR, CDR2 FQNEAQ (reference sequence). This CDR3 is CASSLAGTGSYEQYF. For the CDR3, the DNA is TGTGCCAGCAGCTTGGCCGGGACAGGGTCGTACGAGCAGTACTTC. The full variable domain, with the rest looked up from reference TRBV7-9 and TRBJ2-7, is DTGVSQNPRHKITKRGQNVTFRCDPISEHNRLYWYRQTLGQGPEFLTYFQNEAQLEKSRLLSDRFSAERPKGSFSTLEIQRTEQGDSAMYLCASSLAGTGSYEQYFGPGTRLTVT.

The chain has TRBV5-1 and TRBJ2-1, with 7 bases that match TRBD2. The CDR3 loop spans 17 amino acids. Germline V gene sequence: CDR1 SGHRS, CDR2 YFSETQ. V shed 2 bases and J 5 bases; nucleotides not matched to a gene: 13. CDR3 sequence (DNA): TGCGCCAGCAGCTTCATAGCGGGTGGGTTGTCCGACAATGAGCAGTTCTTC. This gives the protein CASSFIAGGLSDNEQFF.

The V gene is TRBV27, the J gene TRBJ2-6; D perhaps matches TRBD1 (6 bases). Deletions cut 4 bases from V and 0 bases from J, with 10 bases between. Germline V lookup: CDR1 MNHEY, CDR2 SMNVEV (reference sequence). The CDR3 sequence is 16 residues long. The CDR3 coding sequence is TGTGCCAGCAGTTATCGAGGGGGCTCTGGGGCCAACGTCCTGACTTTC. Translation gives CASSYRGGSGANVLTF.

The J gene is TRBJ1-6, the V gene TRBV30; a possible D gene is TRBD1 (5 bases). Looked up from germline, CDR1 is GTSNPN and CDR2 is SVGIG (reference sequence). Trimming shortened V by 5 bases and J by 10 bases, and 21 bases separated the two germline ends. The CDR3 runs 15 residues. CDR3 nucleotide sequence: TGTGCCTGGTTTAGGCCCGGGGCGGGAGGGTCACCCCTCCACTTT. Its translation is CAWFRPGAGGSPLHF.

The chain recombines TRBV25-1 with TRBJ1-1, with D maybe TRBD1 (6 bases). The germline V and J ends were trimmed by 1 base and 1 base, with 13 bases remaining between them. Germline V lookup: CDR1 MGHDK, CDR2 SYGVNS. The CDR3 totals 16 residues. The CDR3 DNA is TGTGCCAGCAGTGAATTGGGCAGGGGCACGAACACTGAAGCTTTCTTT. Translated: CASSELGRGTNTEAFF.

This chain's CDR3 is CASSRGTGGDNEQFF. CDR3 sequence (DNA): TGCGCCAGCAGCCGCGGGACAGGAGGAGACAATGAGCAGTTCTTC. The chain uses TRBV4-1 and TRBJ2-1; 8 bases agree with TRBD1. The V segment lost 4 bases and the J segment 5 bases; nucleotides outside the gene matches: 7. There are 15 residues in the CDR3. The germline V gene encodes CDR1 MGHRA and CDR2 YSYEKL.

This chain uses TRBV9 with TRBJ2-3, with 7 nucleotides matching TRBD2. This CDR3 comprises 16 residues. Per the germline V gene, CDR1 is SGDLS and CDR2 is YYNGEE. With V trimmed by 2 bases and J by 0 bases, 6 bases remained unmatched. CDR3 loop: CASSVTSDLSTDTQYF. Here the CDR3 DNA reads TGTGCCAGCAGCGTCACTAGCGATCTTAGCACAGATACGCAGTATTTT.

The chain employs TRBV5-1 and TRBJ2-3; the match to TRBD1 covers 8 bases. V was clipped by 2 bases and J by 6 bases; unmatched bases: 8. Germline CDR1 reads SGHRS; CDR2 reads YFSETQ. The CDR3 has 15 amino acids. The CDR3: CASSFQGARGDTQYF. CDR3 coding DNA: TGCGCCAGCAGCTTTCAGGGGGCGCGAGGGGATACGCAGTATTTT.

The chain has TRBV6-5 and TRBJ2-5; the D gene is possibly TRBD2 (5 bases). Germline lookup yields CDR1 MNHEY and CDR2 SVGAGI. The CDR3 runs 13 residues. The ends were cut back, 7 bases at V and 4 bases at J, with 13 bases in the middle. DNA for the CDR3: TGTGCCAGCACCTTCGGGGTAGCAGAGACCCAGTACTTC. As protein: CASTFGVAETQYF.

This CDR3 is CASSLSQGDRGVGEQYF. CDR3 nucleotide sequence: TGTGCCAGCAGTTTATCTCAAGGGGACAGGGGAGTAGGAGAGCAGTACTTC. The J gene is TRBJ2-7, the V gene TRBV27, with 10 bases that match TRBD1. The length of the CDR3 is 17 residues. CDR1 is MNHEY, CDR2 SMNVEV, per germline (reference sequence). V dropped 0 bases and J dropped 7; count of bases not matched to a gene: 12.

The sample holds one count of this clone. The J gene is TRBJ2-2, the V gene TRBV9, with TRBD1 matching over 8 bases. This CDR3 has 17 amino acids. V gave up 1 base and J gave up 4 bases; unmatched junction bases: 9. CDR1 and CDR2 from the germline V gene are SGDLS and YYNGEE. The DNA of the CDR3 is TGTGCCAGCAGCGTAACGCAGGGGGCGAGGGTCACCGGGGAGCTGTTTTTT. It is translated as CASSVTQGARVTGELFF.

This chain uses TRBV10-3 with TRBJ2-3; no clear D. This CDR3 region has 11 residues. The germline CDR1 and CDR2 sequences are ENHRY and SYGVKD. The V gene lost 3 bases and the J gene lost 5 bases, with 3 bases spanning the gap. The CDR3 DNA follows: TGTGCCATCAGTGATCTAGATACGCAGTATTTT. It translates to CAISDLDTQYF.

This rearrangement joins TRBV9 to TRBJ2-7, with 12 bases that match TRBD2. V dropped 4 bases and J dropped 5; count of bases not matched to a gene: 7. The CDR3 is 15 residues long. CDR1 is SGDLS and CDR2 is YYNGEE in the germline V gene. The CDR3 region has the DNA TGTGCCAGCAGCCCTAGCGGGAGGGAGGAGGACGAGCAGTACTTC. Translation gives CASSPSGREEDEQYF.

For this clone: The sample holds other DNA sequences that translate to the same CDR3. The chain uses TRBV6-5 and TRBJ1-4, with D unresolved. Germline CDR1 is MNHEY and CDR2 is SVGAGI. The CDR3 has 14 residues. Trimming took off 4 bases at V and 7 bases at J, with 13 bases between the two ends. The CDR3 loop reads CASSLILGGEKLFF. DNA for the CDR3: TGTGCCAGCAGTTTGATCCTCGGCGGTGAAAAACTGTTTTTT.